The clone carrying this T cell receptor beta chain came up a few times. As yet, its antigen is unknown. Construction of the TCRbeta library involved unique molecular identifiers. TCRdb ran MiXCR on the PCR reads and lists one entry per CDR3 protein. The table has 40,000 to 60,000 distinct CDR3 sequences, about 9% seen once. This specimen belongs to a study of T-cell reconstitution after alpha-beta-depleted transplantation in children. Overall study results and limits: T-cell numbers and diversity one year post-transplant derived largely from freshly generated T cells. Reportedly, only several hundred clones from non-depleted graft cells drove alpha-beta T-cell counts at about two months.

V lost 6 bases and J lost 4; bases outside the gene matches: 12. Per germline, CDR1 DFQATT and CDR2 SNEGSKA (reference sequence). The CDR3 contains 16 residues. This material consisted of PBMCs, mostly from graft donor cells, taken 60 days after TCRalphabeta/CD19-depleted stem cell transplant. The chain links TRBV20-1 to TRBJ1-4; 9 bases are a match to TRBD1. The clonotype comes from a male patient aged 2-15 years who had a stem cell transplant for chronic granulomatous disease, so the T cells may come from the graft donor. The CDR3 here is CSAIHGTGSYNEKLFF. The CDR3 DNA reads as TGCAGTGCCATTCACGGGACAGGGAGCTATAATGAAAAACTGTTTTTT.